This is a list of T cell receptor beta chains from one sample in a study of CD8 T cells in ankylosing spondylitis. TCRdb fed the 5' RACE reads into MiXCR, producing one record per CDR3 protein. The table lists 200,000 to 250,000 distinct CDR3 sequences, around 7.9% of them singletons. Sequenced sample: blood, either unsorted or a sorted T cell fraction (not recorded which). The origin of the receptors is a male donor with ankylosing spondylitis. Both conserved end residues are part of each CDR3. Rows give clone size only sometimes, using once, few, many, or a class for an expanded clone.

cdr3_aa	v_call	j_call	clone_size
CASSHWVEYNEQFF	TRBV7-9	TRBJ2-1	many
CASSLPPGGPYNEQFF	TRBV7-9	TRBJ2-1	many
CASSYTSGSTDTQYF	TRBV7-9	TRBJ2-3	NA
CASRIDRDYGYTF	TRBV6-6	TRBJ1-2	few
CSARGLGGELFF	TRBV20-1	TRBJ2-2	NA
CAISDSRDMNTGELFF	TRBV10-3	TRBJ2-2	many
CASSQDPEETQYF	TRBV4-3	TRBJ2-5	many
CASSPQSYEQYF	TRBV13	TRBJ2-7	NA
CASSLAEKGSYEQYF	TRBV12-3/TRBV12-4	TRBJ2-7	NA
CASSFVTGRLGTGELFF	TRBV27	TRBJ2-2	many
CATSRGGTLLRETQYF	TRBV15	TRBJ2-5	few
CASSLRLAGTGELFF	TRBV4-3	TRBJ2-2	many
CASSSPGNYEQYF	TRBV11-1	TRBJ2-7	few
CAGGQGVSYEQYF	TRBV2	TRBJ2-7	many
CATSARGSSYNEQFF	TRBV15	TRBJ2-1	many
CASSQERSFSYEQYF	TRBV4-3	TRBJ2-7	few
CASSPTTEPNTGELFF	TRBV7-3	TRBJ2-2	many
CASGTRDRGVKF	TRBV12-3/TRBV12-4	TRBJ2-7	many
CSARGPPKLNQPQHF	TRBV20-1	TRBJ1-5	many
CASTPQGAGDTQYF	TRBV3-1	TRBJ2-3	NA
CASSYTRLAGHQETQYF	TRBV6-2/TRBV6-3	TRBJ2-5	NA
CASSSGHNEQFF	TRBV7-9	TRBJ2-1	NA
CASSYRTGNTGELFF	TRBV11-2	TRBJ2-2	many
CASSLVGTSGPGPTDTQYF	TRBV7-8	TRBJ2-3	few
CASSPTLKQFPNTEAFF	TRBV28	TRBJ1-1	many
CASSSRTDSYGYTF	TRBV7-9	TRBJ1-2	many
CASSFLSGGAYNEQFF	TRBV5-1	TRBJ2-1	many
CSARDPTGGIGYTF	TRBV20-1	TRBJ1-2	many
CSVSPDGGASEQYF	TRBV29-1	TRBJ2-7	many
CASLEGTGTHYGYTF	TRBV12-3/TRBV12-4	TRBJ1-2	many
CASTDSGTGSYEQYF	TRBV7-6	TRBJ2-7	NA
CASSSSTALEQFF	TRBV7-3	TRBJ2-1	many
CASSRRDRGSETQYF	TRBV14	TRBJ2-5	many
CASSVAGRQETQYF	TRBV9	TRBJ2-5	many
CASSLWALGGAIADTQYF	TRBV5-6	TRBJ2-3	NA
CASSVRDRTSPLHF	TRBV9	TRBJ1-6	many
CASSHGTVRDF	TRBV11-2	TRBJ2-7	many
CASSIGTSAGYEQYF	TRBV19	TRBJ2-7	NA
CATRDLYNEQFF	TRBV13	TRBJ2-1	NA
CASSRDGGETQYF	TRBV18	TRBJ2-5	NA
CASSLFADSYEQYF	TRBV7-2	TRBJ2-7	many
CASSFPGQAGADNEQFF	TRBV27	TRBJ2-1	few
CASSPWDEQFF	TRBV7-9	TRBJ2-1	many
CASSLFPSNTGELFF	TRBV12-3/TRBV12-4	TRBJ2-2	many
CASSVGQGTKNIQYF	TRBV9	TRBJ2-4	many
CASSQSPTGTWYEQYF	TRBV4-1	TRBJ2-7	few
CASGVGTVYGYTF	TRBV6-1	TRBJ1-2	NA
CASSPPWAGERRHEQFF	TRBV9	TRBJ2-1	many